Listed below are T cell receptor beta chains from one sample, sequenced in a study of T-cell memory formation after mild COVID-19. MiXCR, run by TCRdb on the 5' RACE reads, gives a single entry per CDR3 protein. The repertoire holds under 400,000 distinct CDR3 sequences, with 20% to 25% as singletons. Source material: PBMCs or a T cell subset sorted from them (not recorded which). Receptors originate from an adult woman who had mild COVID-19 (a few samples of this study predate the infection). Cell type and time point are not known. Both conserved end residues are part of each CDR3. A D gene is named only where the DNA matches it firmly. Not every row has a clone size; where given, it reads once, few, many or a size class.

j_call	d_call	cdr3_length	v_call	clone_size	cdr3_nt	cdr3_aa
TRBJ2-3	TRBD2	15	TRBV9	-	TGTGCCAGCAGCCCGGGAGGGGGGGCGATAGATACGCAGTATTTT	CASSPGGGAIDTQYF
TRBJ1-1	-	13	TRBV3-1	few	TGTGCCAGCAGCCAAGGTCACTCTGGACGAGCTTTCTTT	CASSQGHSGRAFF
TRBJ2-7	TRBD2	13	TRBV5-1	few	TGCGCCAGCAAACTAGCGGGCTCCTACGAGCAGTACTTC	CASKLAGSYEQYF
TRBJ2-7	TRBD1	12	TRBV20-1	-	TGCAGTGCCGAAAGGACAGGCTACGAGCAGTACTTC	CSAERTGYEQYF
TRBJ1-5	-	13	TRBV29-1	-	TGCAGCGCGACCTCGGGGGTCAATCAGCCCCAGCATTTT	CSATSGVNQPQHF
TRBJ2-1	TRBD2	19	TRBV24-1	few	TGTGCCACCAGTGACTCGTCGACTAGCGGGAGATTTGGGGGCAATGAGCAGTTCTTC	CATSDSSTSGRFGGNEQFF
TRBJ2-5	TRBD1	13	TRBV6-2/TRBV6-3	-	TGTGCCAGCAGGCGACAGGGGAGGGAGACCCAGTACTTC	CASRRQGRETQYF
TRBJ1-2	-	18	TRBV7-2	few	TGTGCCAGCAGCTTAGGGTTACCCCCAGCGTCGGTTAACTATGGCTACACCTTC	CASSLGLPPASVNYGYTF
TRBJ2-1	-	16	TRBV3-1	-	TGTGCCAGCAGCCACACTAGCCGGGGCTTCTACAATGAGCAGTTCTTC	CASSHTSRGFYNEQFF
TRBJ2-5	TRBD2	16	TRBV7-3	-	TGTGCCAGCAGCCTCGGACTAGCGGGGCACCAAGAGACCCAGTACTTC	CASSLGLAGHQETQYF
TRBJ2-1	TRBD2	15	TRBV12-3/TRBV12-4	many	TGTGCCAGCAGGCGAGCGGGGGGGCCTGGGAATGAGCAGTTCTTC	CASRRAGGPGNEQFF
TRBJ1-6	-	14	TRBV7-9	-	TGTGCCAGCAGCTTCCAGGATAAGGATTCACCCCTCCACTTT	CASSFQDKDSPLHF
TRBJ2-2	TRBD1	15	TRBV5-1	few	TGCGCCAGCAGGGATACAGGGGGCTACACCGGGGAGCTGTTTTTT	CASRDTGGYTGELFF
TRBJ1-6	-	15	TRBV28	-	TGTGCCAGCAGTTTCTCCGTCCTATGGAATTCACCCCTCCACTTT	CASSFSVLWNSPLHF
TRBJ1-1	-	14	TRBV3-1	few	TGTGCCAGCCGCCCGACAGAAATGAACACTGAAGCTTTCTTT	CASRPTEMNTEAFF
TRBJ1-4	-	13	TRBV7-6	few	TGTGCCAGCGGGCTTGGAAGGGATGAGGAACTGTTTTTT	CASGLGRDEELFF
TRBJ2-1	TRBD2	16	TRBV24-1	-	TGTGCCACCGGGCAATTAGCGGGAGGAGGGGGGAATGAGCAGTTCTTC	CATGQLAGGGGNEQFF
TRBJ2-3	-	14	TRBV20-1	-	TGCAGTGCTAGCGCGGACTCGAACACAGATACGCAGTATTTT	CSASADSNTDTQYF
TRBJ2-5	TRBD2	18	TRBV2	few	TGTGCCAGCAGGAAATCCGGGACTAGCGGGATTAGAGAAGAGACCCAGTACTTC	CASRKSGTSGIREETQYF
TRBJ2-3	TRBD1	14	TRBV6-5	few	TGTGCCAGCAGTTACCGGACAGGGGCAGATACGCAGTATTTT	CASSYRTGADTQYF
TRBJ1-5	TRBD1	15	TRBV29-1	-	TGCAGCGTTGTGGAGACAGGGGGTAGGAATCAGCCCCAGCATTTT	CSVVETGGRNQPQHF
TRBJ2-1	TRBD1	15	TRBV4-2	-	TGTGCCAGCAGCCCCCGGGACAGCGCCTACAATGAGCAGTTCTTC	CASSPRDSAYNEQFF
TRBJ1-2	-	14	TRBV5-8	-	TGTGCCAGCAGCTTCGGCGGAAAACACTATGGCTACACCTTC	CASSFGGKHYGYTF
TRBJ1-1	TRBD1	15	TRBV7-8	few	TGTGCCAGCAGCTTAGCCGGACAGGGGGTTACTGAAGCTTTCTTT	CASSLAGQGVTEAFF
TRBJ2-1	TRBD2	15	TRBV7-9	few	TGTGCCAGTCGAGCGGGGACCGACCCTTACAATGAGCAGTTCTTC	CASRAGTDPYNEQFF
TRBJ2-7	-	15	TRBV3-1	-	TGTGCCAGCAGCCGCCGGCCGACGGATGGCTACGAGCAGTACTTC	CASSRRPTDGYEQYF
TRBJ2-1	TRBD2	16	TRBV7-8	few	TGTGCCAGCAGCTTAGCGTTGGCGGGAGGGCCTCATGAGCAGTTCTTC	CASSLALAGGPHEQFF
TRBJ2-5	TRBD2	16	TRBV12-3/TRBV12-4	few	TGTGCCAGCAGTCCTACTAGCGGGAGAAGGGTCGGGACCCAGTACTTC	CASSPTSGRRVGTQYF
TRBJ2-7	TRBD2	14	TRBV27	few	TGTGCCAGCGGTAGCGGGGGTAGCTCCTACGAGCAGTACTTC	CASGSGGSSYEQYF
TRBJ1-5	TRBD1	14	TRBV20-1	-	TGCAGTGCCTTACCCGGGACAGGGAATCAGCCCCAGCATTTT	CSALPGTGNQPQHF
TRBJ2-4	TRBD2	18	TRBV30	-	TGTGCCTGGAGGCCCCCCCCACTAGCGGACCTAGCCAAAAACATTCAGTACTTC	CAWRPPPLADLAKNIQYF
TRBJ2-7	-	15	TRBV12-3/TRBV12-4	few	TGTGCCAGCAGTTGGGGGGTAGCGGTTCCGGGGGAGCAGTACTTC	CASSWGVAVPGEQYF
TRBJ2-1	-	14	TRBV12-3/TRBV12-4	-	TGTGCCAGCAGTCCGCAGGGGACCTACAATGAGCAGTTCTTC	CASSPQGTYNEQFF
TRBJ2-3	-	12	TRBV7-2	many	TGTGCCAGCAGCTTACTTGGAGATACGCAGTATTTT	CASSLLGDTQYF
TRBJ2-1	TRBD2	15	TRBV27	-	TGTGCCAGCAGTTATGGACTAGCGGGAGTAAATGAGCAGTTCTTC	CASSYGLAGVNEQFF
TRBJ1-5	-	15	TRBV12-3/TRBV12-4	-	TGTGCCACCGCTCCGGGACACCCTAGCAATCAGCCCCAGCATTTT	CATAPGHPSNQPQHF
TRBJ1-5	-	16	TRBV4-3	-	TGCGCCAGCAGCCAAGAAGCGGACGTTAGCAATCAGCCCCAGCATTTT	CASSQEADVSNQPQHF
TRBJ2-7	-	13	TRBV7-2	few	TGTGCCAGTGCGGGACCGAGCTCCTACGAGCAGTACTTC	CASAGPSSYEQYF
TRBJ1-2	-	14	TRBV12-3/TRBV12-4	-	TGTGCCAGCAGTTTCACCCCCAGGGGTGGTGGCTACACCTTC	CASSFTPRGGGYTF
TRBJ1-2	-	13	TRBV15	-	TGTGCCACCAGCAGAGACCCACTCTATGGCTACACCTTC	CATSRDPLYGYTF
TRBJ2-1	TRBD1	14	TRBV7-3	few	TGTGCCAGCAGCCCTGGGACAGGGGCGGCGGAGCAGTTCTTC	CASSPGTGAAEQFF
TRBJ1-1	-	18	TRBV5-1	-	TGCGCCAGCAGCTTGGCCCTACTTAAGACAGTAGGGAACACTGAAGCTTTCTTT	CASSLALLKTVGNTEAFF
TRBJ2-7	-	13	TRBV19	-	TGTGCCAGTAGTTCGGGACCGACTTACGAGCAGTACTTC	CASSSGPTYEQYF
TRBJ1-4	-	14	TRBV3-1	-	TGTGCCAGCAGCACCTGGCAAACGGATGAAAAACTGTTTTTT	CASSTWQTDEKLFF
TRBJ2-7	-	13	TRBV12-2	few	TGTGCAAGTCGGTACAGGGGGCACGACGAGCAGTACTTC	CASRYRGHDEQYF
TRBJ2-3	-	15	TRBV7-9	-	TGTGCCAGCAGCTTAGCTTCGGGAGAGGGAGATACGCAGTATTTT	CASSLASGEGDTQYF
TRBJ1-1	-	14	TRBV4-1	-	TGCGCCAGCAGCCACCAGGGGTTTGGAACTGAAGCTTTCTTT	CASSHQGFGTEAFF
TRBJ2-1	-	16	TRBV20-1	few	TGCAGTGCTAGAGTTGGCTCTGGCTACTCCTACAATGAGCAGTTCTTC	CSARVGSGYSYNEQFF
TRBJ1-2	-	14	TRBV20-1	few	TGCAGTGCTAGATTAACAGGCTCGTACTATGGCTACACCTTC	CSARLTGSYYGYTF
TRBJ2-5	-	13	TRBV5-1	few	TGCGCCAGCAGCACCGGGAACGAAGAGACCCAGTACTTC	CASSTGNEETQYF
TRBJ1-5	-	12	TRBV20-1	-	TGCAGTGCTAGAGACACCAATCAGCCCCAGCATTTT	CSARDTNQPQHF
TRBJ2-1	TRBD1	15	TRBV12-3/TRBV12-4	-	TGTGCCAGCAGTTTAAGGGGGACAGCTTACAATGAGCAGTTCTTC	CASSLRGTAYNEQFF
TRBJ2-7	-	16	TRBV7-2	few	TGTGCCAGCAGCTTATTAGGGGGGATCAACTCCTACGAGCAGTACTTC	CASSLLGGINSYEQYF